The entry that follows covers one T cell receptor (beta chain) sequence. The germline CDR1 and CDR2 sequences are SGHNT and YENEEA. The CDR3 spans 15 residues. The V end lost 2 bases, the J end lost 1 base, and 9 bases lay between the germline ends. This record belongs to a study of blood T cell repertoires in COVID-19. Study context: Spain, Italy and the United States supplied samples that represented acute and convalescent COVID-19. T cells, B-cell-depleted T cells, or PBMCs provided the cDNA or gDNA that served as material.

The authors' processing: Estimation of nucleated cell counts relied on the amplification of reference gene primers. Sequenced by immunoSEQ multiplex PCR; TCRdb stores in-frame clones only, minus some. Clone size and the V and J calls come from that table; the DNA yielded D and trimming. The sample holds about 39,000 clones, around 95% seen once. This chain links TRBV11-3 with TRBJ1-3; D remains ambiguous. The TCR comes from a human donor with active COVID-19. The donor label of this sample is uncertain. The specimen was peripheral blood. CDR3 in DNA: TGTGCCAGCAGCTTAACAGTAATATCTGGAAACACCATATATTTT. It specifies CASSLTVISGNTIYF.